Following are 10 T cell receptor beta chains from one sample sequenced in a study of regulatory T cells in long-lasting Graves disease. Library construction for TCR beta used iRepertoire HTBI primers and Arm-PCR of CDR3 regions. TCRdb redid the calling of the multiplex PCR reads with MiXCR, one entry per CDR3 protein. The table shows some 430,000 distinct CDR3 sequences, with about 22% occurring only once. Sample time point: persistent/refractory GD, antithyroid drugs over 5 years with positive TRAb. Isolated PBMC RNA provided the starting material for the TCR library. The material sequenced was peripheral blood mononuclear cells (PBMCs), taken when the disease was refractory, from a patient treated with antithyroid drugs. The source of these receptors is a female donor with Graves disease.

This clonotype was detected a few times. The chain uses TRBV29-1 and TRBJ1-2; D unresolved. The V gene lost 5 bases and the J gene lost 2 bases, with 9 bases spanning the gap. The CDR3 is 12 residues long. Per the germline V gene, CDR1 is SQVTM and CDR2 is ANQGSEA. CDR3 loop: CSVLGRNYGYTF. The DNA for the CDR3 is TGCAGCGTTCTAGGACGGAACTATGGCTACACCTTC.

This sequence joins TRBV28 and TRBJ2-3; D may be TRBD1 (6 bases). V was clipped by 1 base and J by 0 bases, with 14 bases between them. Germline V CDR1 and CDR2: MDHEN, SYDVKM. This CDR3 has 17 residues. The CDR3 spells CASSLSPDRISTDTQYF. CDR3 bases: TGTGCCAGCAGTTTATCCCCCGACAGGATTAGCACAGATACGCAGTATTTT.

This chain connects TRBV4-3 to TRBJ1-3; D is ambiguous. The germline CDR1 and CDR2 sequences are LGHNA and YSLEER. V was shortened by 0 bases and J by 0 bases, with 9 bases between the two germline ends. This CDR3 region has 16 residues. CDR3 in DNA: TGCGCCAGCAGCCAAGAGGCATTCTTCTCTGGAAACACCATATATTTT. It encodes CASSQEAFFSGNTIYF.

This chain uses TRBV10-3 with TRBJ2-7; weak D call: TRBD1 (6 bases). The CDR3 loop spans 17 amino acids. Per the germline V gene, CDR1 is ENHRY and CDR2 is SYGVKD. Trimming left V 0 bases short and J 3 bases short, with 18 bases between. The CDR3 loop reads CAISESKVTGTVYEQYF. As DNA, the CDR3 is TGTGCCATCAGTGAGTCGAAGGTTACAGGGACGGTCTACGAGCAGTACTTC.

There are many counts of this clonotype. CDR3 bases: TGCGCCAGCAGCTTGGCCCGGGGAGGTGCTAACTATGGCTACACCTTC. As protein: CASSLARGGANYGYTF. The rearrangement links TRBV5-1 to TRBJ1-2; no definite D call. The CDR3 covers 16 residues. Trimming took off 0 bases at V and 0 bases at J, with 12 bases between the two ends. Germline V CDR1 and CDR2: SGHRS, YFSETQ.

The J gene is TRBJ1-5, the V gene TRBV30, with TRBD1 as a possible D gene (5 bases). Germline-derived CDR1 and CDR2 are GTSNPN and SVGIG (reference sequence). The ends were cut back, 0 bases at V and 12 bases at J, with 15 bases in the middle. The CDR3 has 13 residues. CDR3 protein: CAWSVLGENYQHF. The CDR3 bases are TGTGCCTGGAGTGTACTAGGGGAGAACTACCAGCATTTT.

CDR3 residues: CASSFVSQETQYF. CDR3 sequence (DNA): TGCGCCAGCAGCTTTGTCAGTCAAGAGACCCAGTACTTC. The V call is TRBV5-1, the J call TRBJ2-5; D remains ambiguous. The germline CDR1 and CDR2 sequences are SGHRS and YFSETQ. The V end was cut by 2 bases, the J end by 2 bases, with 7 bases between. The CDR3 spans 13 residues.

This clonotype was counted ten times or more. The gene calls are TRBV20-1 and TRBJ1-2, with 7 bases identical to TRBD1. The V gene's germline CDR1 is DFQATT and CDR2 SNEGSKA (reference sequence). This CDR3 comprises 13 residues. Trimming cost V 6 bases and J 6 bases; bases outside gene matches: 10. This chain's CDR3 is CSAPTGNENGYTF. The CDR3, as DNA: TGCAGTGCCCCGACAGGGAATGAGAATGGCTACACCTTC.

This clonotype showed up many times. The rearrangement joins TRBV3-1 to TRBJ1-2; 7 bases are shared with TRBD1. There are 13 residues in the CDR3. Germline CDR1 reads LGHDT; CDR2 reads YNNKEL (reference sequence). Trimming took 4 bases from V and 8 from J; bases not matched to a gene: 7. The CDR3 is CASSLKTGIGYTF. CDR3 DNA: TGTGCCAGCAGCCTAAAGACAGGGATCGGCTACACCTTC.

V gene TRBV4-2 combines with J gene TRBJ2-5; 11 bases map to TRBD2. The CDR3 is 18 amino acids. In germline, CDR1 is LGHNA, CDR2 YNFKEQ. Unmatched junction bases numbered 11, after V lost 1 base and J lost 4 bases. This chain's CDR3 is CASSQVSGTSGGGETQYF. The DNA of the CDR3 is TGTGCCAGCAGCCAAGTATCCGGAACTAGCGGGGGAGGAGAGACCCAGTACTTC.